A single sample gave rise to the 20 T cell receptor beta chains below, sequenced in a study of CD8 T cells in Susac syndrome. RNA amounts of roughly 0.45 to 1 ug underwent reverse transcription with random hexamers. TCRdb re-called the immunoSEQ multiplex PCR reads through MiXCR, storing one row per CDR3 protein. The repertoire holds 200,000 to 300,000 distinct CDR3 sequences, less than 96% seen once, with about 0.095% in the top ten. The sample comprised CD4+ T cells from PBMCs. These receptors were collected from a human donor with Susac syndrome.

V usage is TRBV12-5 and J usage is TRBJ1-1; D possibly corresponds to TRBD1 (6 bases). CDR3 length: 14 residues. CDR1 LGHNT and CDR2 FRNRAP come from the germline V gene. V lost 7 bases, J lost 0 bases, and 12 bases lay in between. As DNA, the CDR3 is TGTGCTAGTGCCTTGGACAGAATGAACACTGAAGCTTTCTTT. Protein sequence: CASALDRMNTEAFF.

The chain links TRBV5-1 to TRBJ2-3, with TRBD2 matching over 7 bases. The CDR3 is 16 residues long. Per germline, CDR1 SGHRS and CDR2 YFSETQ. V shed 0 bases, J shed 2 bases, and the junction held 6 bases outside the gene matches. The CDR3 coding sequence is TGCGCCAGCAGCTTGGGCCGGGAGGATTACACAGATACGCAGTATTTT. This codes for CASSLGREDYTDTQYF.

CDR3 loop: CASSEAGQEYGYTF. CDR3 bases: TGTGCCAGCAGTGAAGCCGGACAGGAGTATGGCTACACCTTC. The V and J genes are TRBV2 and TRBJ1-2; TRBD1 matches 7 bases. V dropped 0 bases and J dropped 5; count of bases not matched to a gene: 3. In germline, CDR1 is SNHLY, CDR2 FYNNEI. The CDR3 loop spans 14 amino acids. The full variable domain, with the rest looked up from reference TRBV2 and TRBJ1-2, is EPEVTQTPSHQVTQMGQEVILRCVPISNHLYFYWYRQILGQKVEFLVSFYNNEISEKSEIFDDQFSVERPDGSNFTLKIRSTKLEDSAMYFCASSEAGQEYGYTFGSGTRLTVV.

This clonotype was picked up a small number of times. The rearrangement links TRBV28 to TRBJ2-3; the D is unclear. This CDR3 spans 12 amino acids. Trimming removed 5 bases at V and 5 bases at J, with 8 bases between. Germline CDR1 MDHEN, CDR2 SYDVKM. CDR3 region: CASSDKGDTQYF. CDR3 bases: TGTGCCAGCAGTGACAAGGGAGATACGCAGTATTTT. Filled out from reference TRBV28 and TRBJ2-3, the complete variable domain reads DVKVTQSSRYLVKRTGEKVFLECVQDMDHENMFWYRQDPGLGLRLIYFSYDVKMKEKGDIPEGYSVSREKKERFSLILESASTNQTSMYLCASSDKGDTQYFGPGTRLTVL.

The chain has TRBV4-2 and TRBJ2-1; no clear D gene. Germline lookup yields CDR1 LGHNA and CDR2 YNFKEQ. Trimming removed 0 bases at V and 6 bases at J, with 9 bases between. There are 14 residues in the CDR3. CDR3 sequence reads: CASSQETFGNEQFF. CDR3 nucleotides: TGTGCCAGCAGCCAAGAGACCTTCGGCAATGAGCAGTTCTTC.

The genes are TRBV27 and TRBJ2-7; a possible D gene is TRBD1 (6 bases). CDR1 is MNHEY, CDR2 SMNVEV, per germline (reference sequence). The CDR3 is 14 amino acids. The V gene lost 6 bases and the J gene lost 4 bases, with 16 bases spanning the gap. CDR3 region: CASSQGGPAYEQYF. CDR3 DNA: TGTGCCAGCAGCCAAGGGGGTCCAGCTTACGAGCAGTACTTC.

This clonotype was seen only once. The rearrangement joins TRBV15 to TRBJ1-5, with no clear D. The V end was cut by 7 bases, the J end by 0 bases, with 10 bases between. The germline V gene encodes CDR1 LNHNV and CDR2 YYDKDF (reference sequence). The CDR3 loop spans 14 amino acids. CDR3 nucleotide sequence: TGTGCCACCAACCCGCGAATTAGCAATCAGCCCCAGCATTTT. This sequence encodes CATNPRISNQPQHF. Supplemented by reference TRBV15 and TRBJ1-5, the full variable domain reads DAMVIQNPRYQVTQFGKPVTLSCSQTLNHNVMYWYQQKSSQAPKLLFHYYDKDFNNEADTPDNFQSRRPNTSFCFLDIRSPGLGDTAMYLCATNPRISNQPQHFGDGTRLSIL.

The rearrangement uses TRBV9 and TRBJ2-5; 7 bases agree with TRBD2. V was pared by 4 bases and J by 0 bases, with 9 bases of the junction left unmatched. CDR3 length equals 16 residues. Germline-derived CDR1 and CDR2 are SGDLS and YYNGEE. DNA of the CDR3: TGTGCCAGCAGCCCTGGGAGGGGATGGTACCAAGAGACCCAGTACTTC. Translation gives CASSPGRGWYQETQYF.

The V gene is TRBV20-1, the J gene TRBJ2-4, with 7 bases matching TRBD1. Losses at the gene ends were 6 bases for V and 6 bases for J; bases not matched to a gene: 8. CDR1 is DFQATT, CDR2 SNEGSKA, per germline (reference sequence). This CDR3 is built from 13 residues. For the CDR3, the DNA is TGCAGTGCAAGGACAGGATCCCGAAACATTCAGTACTTC. Protein sequence: CSARTGSRNIQYF.

The V gene is TRBV24-1, the J gene TRBJ1-3; no clear D gene. The CDR3 is 12 residues long. The V gene lost 6 bases and the J gene lost 3 bases, with 5 bases spanning the gap. Germline V lookup: CDR1 KGHDR, CDR2 SFDVKD. The CDR3 sequence: CATSLDGNTIYF. CDR3 nucleotides: TGTGCCACCAGTTTAGATGGAAACACCATATATTTT.

The gene calls are TRBV7-3 and TRBJ2-1; 13 bases are shared with TRBD2. This CDR3 spans 15 amino acids. The J segment lost 8 bases and the V segment lost 5 bases, leaving 6 bases of the junction unmatched. CDR1 and CDR2 (germline): SGHTA, FQGTGA. CDR3 region: CASSIGLAGEHEQFF. DNA for the CDR3: TGTGCCAGCAGCATTGGACTAGCGGGAGAGCATGAGCAGTTCTTC. The entire variable domain, with the rest obtained from reference TRBV7-3 and TRBJ2-1, is as follows: GAGVSQTPSNKVTEKGKYVELRCDPISGHTALYWYRQSLGQGPEFLIYFQGTGAADDSGLPNDRFFAVRPEGSVSTLKIQRTERGDSAVYLCASSIGLAGEHEQFFGPGTRLTVL.

The chain joins TRBV29-1 to TRBJ1-4; perhaps TRBD1 as D (6 bases). The ends were cut back, 7 bases at V and 8 bases at J, with 17 bases in the middle. In germline, CDR1 is SQVTM, CDR2 ANQGSEA. The CDR3 is 13 residues long. CDR3 sequence reads: CSGGAKRMEKLFF. CDR3 sequence (DNA): TGCAGCGGGGGGGCCAAAAGGATGGAAAAACTGTTTTTT. Filled out from reference TRBV29-1 and TRBJ1-4, the complete variable domain reads SAVISQKPSRDICQRGTSLTIQCQVDSQVTMMFWYRQQPGQSLTLIATANQGSEATYESGFVIDKFPISRPNLTFSTLTVSNMSPEDSSIYLCSGGAKRMEKLFFGSGTQLSVL.

The chain employs TRBV6-1 and TRBJ2-2; either TRBD1 or TRBD2 may fit D (5 bases each). This CDR3 comprises 16 residues. The ends were cut back, 5 bases at V and 7 bases at J, with 20 bases in the middle. Germline V CDR1 and CDR2: MNHNS, SASEGT. The CDR3: CASSLWDQAFGGELFF. The DNA of the CDR3 is TGTGCCAGCAGTCTCTGGGACCAGGCTTTTGGCGGGGAGCTGTTTTTT.

The chain employs TRBV9 and TRBJ1-1; unclear D gene. The V end was cut by 2 bases, the J end by 4 bases, with 9 bases between. The CDR3 contains 13 residues. Looked up from germline, CDR1 is SGDLS and CDR2 is YYNGEE. The chain's CDR3 is CASSVGQATEAFF. Written as DNA, the CDR3 is TGTGCCAGCAGCGTGGGCCAGGCCACTGAAGCTTTCTTT.

The J gene is TRBJ2-7, the V gene TRBV19; 7 bases map to TRBD1. V trimming: 4 bases; J trimming: 3 bases; junction bases outside the gene matches: 6. This CDR3 contains 14 residues. Germline-derived CDR1 and CDR2 are LNHDA and SQIVND (reference sequence). CDR3 region: CASSRGQSYYEQYF. CDR3 nucleotide sequence: TGTGCCAGTAGTAGGGGACAGAGCTACTACGAGCAGTACTTC.

The chain employs TRBV29-1 and TRBJ1-2, with D perhaps TRBD1 (5 bases). The length of the CDR3 is 14 residues. Germline V CDR1 and CDR2: SQVTM, ANQGSEA. The V and J ends lost 7 bases and 5 bases respectively, with 20 bases between them. CDR3 bases: TGCAGCGCCCGGGGGAAGGACGGCGGGTATGGCTACACCTTC. Its translation: CSARGKDGGYGYTF.

In DNA form, the CDR3 reads TGTGCCAGCATCGCACCCTCGGGGGCCAAAAACATTCAGTACTTC. It yields the protein CASIAPSGAKNIQYF. The J gene is TRBJ2-4, the V gene TRBV28; D perhaps matches TRBD2 (5 bases). Deletions cut 7 bases from V and 1 base from J, with 14 bases between. This CDR3 comprises 15 residues. Germline CDR1 reads MDHEN; CDR2 reads SYDVKM.

The chain is built from TRBV28 and TRBJ2-1, with D uncertain. Germline assignment: CDR1 MDHEN and CDR2 SYDVKM. This CDR3 has 13 amino acids. V lost 4 bases and J 6 bases, leaving 10 bases between the germline ends. DNA of the CDR3: TGTGCCAGCAGTTACCCTCTTCTCAATGAGCAGTTCTTC. It codes for CASSYPLLNEQFF.

This chain joins TRBV20-1 and TRBJ2-5, with 10 bases identical to TRBD2. V dropped 5 bases and J dropped 3; count of bases not matched to a gene: 3. CDR1 and CDR2 from the germline V gene are DFQATT and SNEGSKA (reference sequence). The CDR3 has 13 amino acids. CDR3 bases: TGCAGTGCTGCGCTAGCGGGAGAAGAGACCCAGTACTTC. Protein sequence: CSAALAGEETQYF.

This chain joins TRBV29-1 and TRBJ1-1; D may be TRBD1 (5 bases). Trimming stripped 2 bases from V and 3 bases from J, with 13 bases between. Germline V gives CDR1 SQVTM, CDR2 ANQGSEA. This CDR3 is 14 amino acids long. CDR3 DNA sequence: TGCAGCGTTGAACGGGGGTACACCCACACTGAAGCTTTCTTT. Translation gives CSVERGYTHTEAFF.